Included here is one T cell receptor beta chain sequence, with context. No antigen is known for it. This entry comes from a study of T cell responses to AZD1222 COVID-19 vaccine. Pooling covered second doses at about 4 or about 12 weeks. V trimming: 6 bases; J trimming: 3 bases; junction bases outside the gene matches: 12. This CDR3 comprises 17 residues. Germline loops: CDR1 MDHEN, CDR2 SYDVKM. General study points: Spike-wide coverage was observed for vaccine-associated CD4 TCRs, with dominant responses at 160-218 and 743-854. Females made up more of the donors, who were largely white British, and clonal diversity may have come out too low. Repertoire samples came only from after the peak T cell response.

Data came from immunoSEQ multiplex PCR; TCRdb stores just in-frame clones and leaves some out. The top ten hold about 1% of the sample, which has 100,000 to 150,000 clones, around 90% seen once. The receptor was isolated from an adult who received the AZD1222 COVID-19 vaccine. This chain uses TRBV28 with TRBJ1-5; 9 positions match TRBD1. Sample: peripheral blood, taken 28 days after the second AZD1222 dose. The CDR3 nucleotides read TGTGCCAGCAGGAAGGACAGGGGATTTCTTTCCAATCAGCCCCAGCATTTT. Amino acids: CASRKDRGFLSNQPQHF.